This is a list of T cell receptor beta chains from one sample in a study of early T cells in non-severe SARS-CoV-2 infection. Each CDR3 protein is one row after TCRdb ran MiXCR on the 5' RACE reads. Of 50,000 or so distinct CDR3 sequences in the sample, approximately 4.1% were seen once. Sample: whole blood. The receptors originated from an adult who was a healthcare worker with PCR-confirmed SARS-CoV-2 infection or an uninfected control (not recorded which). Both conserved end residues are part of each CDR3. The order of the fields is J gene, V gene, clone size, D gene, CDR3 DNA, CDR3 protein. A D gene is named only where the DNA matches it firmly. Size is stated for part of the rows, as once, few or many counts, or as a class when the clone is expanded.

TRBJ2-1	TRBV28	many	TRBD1	TGTGCCAGCAGTTCCCCGGGACAGGAGTACAATGAGCAGTTCTTC	CASSSPGQEYNEQFF
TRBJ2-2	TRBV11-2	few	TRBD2	TGTGCCAGCCTAGCGGAACCGAACACCGGGGAGCTGTTTTTT	CASLAEPNTGELFF
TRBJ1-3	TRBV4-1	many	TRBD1	TGCGCCAGCAGCCAACGGACAGGGGGCTTTGATGAGATATATTTT	CASSQRTGGFDEIYF
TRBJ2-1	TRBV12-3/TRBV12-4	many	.	TGTGCCACCCACCGCAGCGTTCGATCTGAGCAGTTCTTC	CATHRSVRSEQFF
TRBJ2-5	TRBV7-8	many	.	TGTGCCAGCAGCTTATTAGTGCCCCAAGAGACCCAGTACTTC	CASSLLVPQETQYF
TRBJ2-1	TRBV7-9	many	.	TGTGCCAGCAGCCCAACTAGCTCAGTCTTGTCCTACAATGAGCAGTTCTTC	CASSPTSSVLSYNEQFF
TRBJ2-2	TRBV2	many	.	TGTGCCAGCAGTCCTTTGAGACGAGGGGTCGGGGAGCTGTTTTTT	CASSPLRRGVGELFF
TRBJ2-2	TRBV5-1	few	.	TGCGCCAGCACAGTCCTCGGGGGCACCGGGGAGCTGTTTTTT	CASTVLGGTGELFF
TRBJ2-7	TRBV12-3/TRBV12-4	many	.	TGTGCCAGCAATGATAAAGGACGGGGAACCTACGAGCAGTACTTC	CASNDKGRGTYEQYF
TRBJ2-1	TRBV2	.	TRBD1	TGTGCCAGTAATACGGACAGGGGGCCCTACAATGAGCAGTTCTTC	CASNTDRGPYNEQFF
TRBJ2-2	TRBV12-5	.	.	TGTGCTAGTGGTTTGGTTAACGCCAGGGTTATGACCGGGGAGCTGTTTTTT	CASGLVNARVMTGELFF
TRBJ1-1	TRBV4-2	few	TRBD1	TGTGCCAGCAGCGGGAAGGGACAGGGGAGCACTGAAGCTTTCTTT	CASSGKGQGSTEAFF
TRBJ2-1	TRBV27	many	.	TGTGCCAGCAGTTTATCAACCGGGTACAATGAGCAGTTCTTC	CASSLSTGYNEQFF
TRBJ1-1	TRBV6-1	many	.	TGTGCCAGCAGTGAACATGGTACAGGGTCGAACACTGAAGCTTTCTTT	CASSEHGTGSNTEAFF
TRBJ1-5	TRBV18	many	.	TGTGCCAGCTCACCTTCAGGTAGCAATCAGCCCCAGCATTTT	CASSPSGSNQPQHF
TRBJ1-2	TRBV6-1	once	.	TGTGCCAGCGGGCAGGCCCATGGCTATGGCTACACCTTC	CASGQAHGYGYTF
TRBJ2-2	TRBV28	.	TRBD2	TGTGCCAGCAGTCAAAGGACTAGCGCAAACACCGGGGAGCTGTTTTTT	CASSQRTSANTGELFF
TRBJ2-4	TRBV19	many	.	TGTGCCAGTAGTGGAGCGGATAAAAACATTCAGTACTTC	CASSGADKNIQYF
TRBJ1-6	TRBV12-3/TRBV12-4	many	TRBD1	TGTGCCAGCAGCCTCCACGACAGGGGTAATTCACCCCTCCACTTT	CASSLHDRGNSPLHF
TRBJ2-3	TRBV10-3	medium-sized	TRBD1	TGTGCCACCCAAGGGGGCTTGGGCACAGATACGCAGTATTTT	CATQGGLGTDTQYF
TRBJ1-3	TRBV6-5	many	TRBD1	TGTGCCAGCAAAAGGGGTCTGGGACAGTTAGGAAACACCATATATTTT	CASKRGLGQLGNTIYF
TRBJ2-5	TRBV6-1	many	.	TGTGCCAGCAGTGATTCCCAGGGCCGGGAGACCCAGTACTTC	CASSDSQGRETQYF
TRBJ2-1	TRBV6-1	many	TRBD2	TGTGCCAGCAGTGTGGGACTAGCGGGGGCATATGAGCAGTTCTTC	CASSVGLAGAYEQFF
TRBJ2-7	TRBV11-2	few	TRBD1	TGTGCCAGTACCACCGGGACAGGGAACTACGAGCAGTACTTC	CASTTGTGNYEQYF
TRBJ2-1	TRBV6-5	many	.	TGTGCCAGCAGTCACCGGGGACATACGCTTTACAATGAGCAGTTCTTC	CASSHRGHTLYNEQFF
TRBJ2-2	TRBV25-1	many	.	TGTGCCAGCAGTGAATTCCAGGGGCCCACCGGGGAGCTGTTTTTT	CASSEFQGPTGELFF
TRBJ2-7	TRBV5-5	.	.	TGTGCCAGCACTATAAGAGACGGCGAGCAGTACTTC	CASTIRDGEQYF
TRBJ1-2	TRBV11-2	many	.	TGTGCCAGCAGCCTGAGTGGACGGTCCCTCTATGGCTACACCTTC	CASSLSGRSLYGYTF
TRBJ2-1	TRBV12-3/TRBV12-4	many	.	TGTGCCAGCAGTTCCGAGACCTCGACGGGTAAGGGTGAGCAGTTCTTC	CASSSETSTGKGEQFF